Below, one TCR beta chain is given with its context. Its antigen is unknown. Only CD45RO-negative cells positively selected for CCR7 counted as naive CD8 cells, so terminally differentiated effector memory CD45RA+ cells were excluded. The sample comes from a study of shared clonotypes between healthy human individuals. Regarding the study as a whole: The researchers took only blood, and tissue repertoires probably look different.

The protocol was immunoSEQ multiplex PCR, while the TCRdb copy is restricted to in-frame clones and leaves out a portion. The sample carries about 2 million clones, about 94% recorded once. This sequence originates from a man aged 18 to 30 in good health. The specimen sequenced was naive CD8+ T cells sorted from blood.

CDR3: CASSLRGTSDLNEQFF. The CDR3 region has the DNA TGTGCCAGCAGTTTACGTGGGACTAGCGACCTCAATGAGCAGTTCTTC. The chain joins TRBV27 to TRBJ2-1; TRBD2 matches 10 bases. The germline V gene encodes CDR1 MNHEY and CDR2 SMNVEV (reference sequence). The V and J ends lost 2 bases and 6 bases, in that order; junction bases with no gene match: 7. This CDR3 is 16 amino acids long.